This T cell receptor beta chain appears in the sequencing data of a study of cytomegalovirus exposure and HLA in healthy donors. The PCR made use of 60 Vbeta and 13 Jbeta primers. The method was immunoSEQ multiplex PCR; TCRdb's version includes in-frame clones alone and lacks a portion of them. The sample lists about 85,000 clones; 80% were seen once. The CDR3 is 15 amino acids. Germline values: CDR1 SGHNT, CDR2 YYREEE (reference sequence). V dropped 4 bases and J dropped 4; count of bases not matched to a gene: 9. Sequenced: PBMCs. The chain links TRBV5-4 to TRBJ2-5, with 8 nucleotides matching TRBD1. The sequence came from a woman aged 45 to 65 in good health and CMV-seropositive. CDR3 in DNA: TGTGCCAGCAGCCCAGGGGGCGTAAGAGTAGAGACCCAGTACTTC. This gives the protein CASSPGGVRVETQYF.